A single sample gave rise to the 12 T cell receptor beta chains below, sequenced in a study of shared clonotypes between healthy human individuals. Assay used: immunoSEQ multiplex PCR; TCRdb lists only in-frame clones, some missing. This table has some 790,000 clones, roughly two thirds appearing once. Sequencing used memory CD4+ T cells sorted from blood. As to subset: CD45RA-negative fraction. These TCRs come from a woman in her thirties in good health.

This clone has only one observation. This sequence joins TRBV5-1 and TRBJ1-5, with D hard to call. This CDR3 comprises 14 residues. Trimming removed 0 bases at V and 7 bases at J, with 11 bases between. Germline values: CDR1 SGHRS, CDR2 YFSETQ. This CDR3 is CASSLGMPEQPQHF. DNA of the CDR3: TGCGCCAGCAGCTTGGGGATGCCGGAACAGCCCCAGCATTTT.

This clone appeared once. This chain links TRBV1 with TRBJ1-4; no check of the table's D call, TRBD1, against the DNA was made. TRBV1 is a recognized pseudogene. The CDR3 is 15 residues long. CDR3 bases: TGCACCAGCAGCCAAGAGCAGGTCAGGTCTGCAAAACTGTTTTTT. Its translation: CTSSQEQVRSAKLFF.

The chain has TRBV5-1 and TRBJ1-2, with D possibly matching TRBD1 (6 bases). Deletions cut 2 bases from V and 4 bases from J, with 12 bases between. The CDR3 covers 14 residues. Germline CDR1 is SGHRS and CDR2 is YFSETQ. CDR3 bases: TGCGCCAGCAGCTTTACACAGGGTTCCTATGGCTACACCTTC. Its translation is CASSFTQGSYGYTF.

The chain joins TRBV11-3 to TRBJ2-2, with 7 bases identical to TRBD2. Germline V gene data show CDR1 as SGHNT and CDR2 as YENEEA. This CDR3 region has 15 residues. The V and J ends lost 5 bases and 6 bases, in that order; junction bases with no gene match: 9. CDR3 DNA: TGTGCCAGCAGCCAGACTAGCACGCAAGCCGGGGAGCTGTTTTTT. Translated: CASSQTSTQAGELFF.

The chain is built from TRBV6-5 and TRBJ2-2; 11 bases match TRBD2. Trimming removed 5 bases from V and 7 bases from J; junction bases left unmatched: 6. The CDR3 length is 15 residues. Germline CDR1 is MNHEY and CDR2 is SVGAGI. DNA of the CDR3: TGTGCCAGCAGTGCACTAGCGGGAGTAGGCGGGGAGCTGTTTTTT. This translates into CASSALAGVGGELFF.

The rearrangement links TRBV19 to TRBJ2-3, with 11 bases lining up with TRBD2. Germline V lookup: CDR1 LNHDA, CDR2 SQIVND (reference sequence). The CDR3 is 15 amino acids. The ends lost 8 bases at V and 5 bases at J; junction bases unmatched: 9. In DNA form, the CDR3 reads TGTGCCAGTTCCCTAGCGGGAGGCTCGGGAGATACGCAGTATTTT. This encodes CASSLAGGSGDTQYF.

The chain links TRBV19 to TRBJ2-5; the D gene is possibly TRBD1 (5 bases). CDR1 is LNHDA, CDR2 SQIVND, per germline (reference sequence). V lost 3 bases and J 4 bases, leaving 12 bases between the germline ends. The CDR3 totals 14 residues. CDR3 nucleotides: TGTGCCAGTAGTATCAGGGTCGGTTCAGAGACCCAGTACTTC. This codes for CASSIRVGSETQYF. Variable domain in full (rest from reference TRBV19 and TRBJ2-5): DGGITQSPKYLFRKEGQNVTLSCEQNLNHDAMYWYRQDPGQGLRLIYYSQIVNDFQKGDIAEGYSVSREKKESFPLTVTSAQKNPTAFYLCASSIRVGSETQYFGPGTRLLVL.

This clone was counted between two and nine times. The chain is built from TRBV30 and TRBJ2-7, with unresolved D. Germline assignment: CDR1 GTSNPN and CDR2 SVGIG (reference sequence). This CDR3 is 11 amino acids long. Trimming left V 3 bases short and J 2 bases short, with 5 bases between. The CDR3 region has the DNA TGTGCCTGGAGGTCTGCCTACGAGCAGTACTTC. The encoded protein is CAWRSAYEQYF.

The chain uses TRBV4-2 and TRBJ2-2; the D is unclear. V shed 5 bases and J shed 5 bases, with 18 bases lying between them. Germline V gives CDR1 LGHNA, CDR2 YNFKEQ. This CDR3 is built from 16 residues. CDR3 sequence: CASSLEWTYHTGELFF. In nucleotides, the CDR3 is TGTGCCAGCAGCTTGGAATGGACGTACCATACCGGGGAGCTGTTTTTT.

This clone was detected many times. The rearrangement joins TRBV2 to TRBJ1-2; no reliable D call. The V gene lost 1 base and the J gene lost 3 bases, with 3 bases spanning the gap. CDR1 and CDR2 from the germline V gene are SNHLY and FYNNEI. The CDR3 runs 12 residues. This CDR3 reads CASSEGDYGYTF. CDR3 coding DNA: TGTGCCAGCAGTGAAGGGGACTATGGCTACACCTTC. Full variable domain (remainder filled in from reference TRBV2 and TRBJ1-2): EPEVTQTPSHQVTQMGQEVILRCVPISNHLYFYWYRQILGQKVEFLVSFYNNEISEKSEIFDDQFSVERPDGSNFTLKIRSTKLEDSAMYFCASSEGDYGYTFGSGTRLTVV.

This chain links TRBV29-1 with TRBJ2-7, with unresolved D. With 7 bases removed from V and 5 bases from J, the gap between germline ends came to 18 bases. Germline loops: CDR1 SQVTM, CDR2 ANQGSEA. CDR3 size: 13 residues. In DNA, the CDR3 is TGCAGCGCTGTCGACGCACGTGCTGACGAGCAGTACTTC. This gives the protein CSAVDARADEQYF.

The chain employs TRBV2 and TRBJ2-3, with D possibly being TRBD1 (5 bases). The ends were cut back, 5 bases at V and 6 bases at J, with 9 bases in the middle. Germline V gene data show CDR1 as SNHLY and CDR2 as FYNNEI. This CDR3 contains 12 residues. The CDR3 here is CASSTAGDTQYF. Here the CDR3 DNA reads TGTGCCAGCAGTACCGCAGGGGATACGCAGTATTTT.